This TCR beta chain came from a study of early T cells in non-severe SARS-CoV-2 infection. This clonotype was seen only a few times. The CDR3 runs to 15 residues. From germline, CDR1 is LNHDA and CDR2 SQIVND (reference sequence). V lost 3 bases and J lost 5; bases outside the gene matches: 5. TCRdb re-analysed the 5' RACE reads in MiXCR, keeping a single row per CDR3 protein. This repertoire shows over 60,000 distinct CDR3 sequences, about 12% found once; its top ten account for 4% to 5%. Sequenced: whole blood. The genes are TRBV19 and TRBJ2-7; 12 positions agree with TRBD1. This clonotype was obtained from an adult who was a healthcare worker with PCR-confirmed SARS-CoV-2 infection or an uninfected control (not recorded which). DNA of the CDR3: TGTGCCAGTAGTATCCGGGACAGGGGGCGCGACGAGCAGTACTTC. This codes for CASSIRDRGRDEQYF.